These 8 T cell receptor beta chains came from one sample sequenced in a study of blood T cell repertoires in COVID-19. Here immunoSEQ multiplex PCR was the method, and the copy in TCRdb shows in-frame clones only, minus some. The data show about 170,000 clones, with 80% to 90% seen just once and approximately 7.7% held by the top ten. The sample comprised peripheral blood. The receptors derive from a man in his forties or fifties who had recovered from COVID-19.

This rearrangement joins TRBV5-5 to TRBJ2-5; 10 positions match TRBD1. This CDR3 is built from 15 residues. CDR1 SGHKS and CDR2 YYEKEE come from the germline V gene (reference sequence). V gave up 4 bases and J gave up 5 bases; unmatched junction bases: 8. In DNA, the CDR3 is TGTGCCAGCAGCCCCTGGACAGGGGGACCGGAGACCCAGTACTTC. Translated: CASSPWTGGPETQYF.

This chain joins TRBV7-2 and TRBJ2-3; D is perhaps TRBD2 (6 bases). This CDR3 has 14 amino acids. V was pared by 7 bases and J by 8 bases, with 19 bases between. Germline-derived CDR1 and CDR2 are SGHTA and FQGNSA. Written as DNA, the CDR3 is TGTGCCAGCACCCTGGGACTGGGAATAACTACGCAGTATTTT. The encoded protein is CASTLGLGITTQYF.

J is TRBJ1-2 and V is TRBV19; D perhaps matches TRBD1 (5 bases). Germline V CDR1 and CDR2: LNHDA, SQIVND (reference sequence). Trimming took off 2 bases at V and 5 bases at J, with 18 bases between the two ends. The CDR3 has 16 residues. The CDR3 reads CASSIRRGTVSYGYTF. CDR3 DNA: TGTGCCAGTAGTATAAGGAGGGGCACAGTGTCATATGGCTACACCTTC.

This rearrangement joins TRBV10-3 to TRBJ2-3, with D perhaps TRBD2 (5 bases). Looked up from germline, CDR1 is ENHRY and CDR2 is SYGVKD. V was cut by 0 bases and J by 6 bases, with 13 bases left in between. The CDR3 covers 15 residues. Here the CDR3 reads CAISESRGDSDTQYF. The DNA for the CDR3 is TGTGCCATCAGTGAGTCTCGGGGAGATTCGGATACGCAGTATTTT.

This rearrangement joins TRBV12-3 or TRBV12-4 to TRBJ1-1; no firm D call. The CDR3 spans 12 residues. The V and J ends lost 3 bases and 5 bases respectively, with 7 bases between them. The CDR3 DNA reads TGTGCCAGCAGTTTCGGTCGGACTGAAGCTTTCTTT. It yields the protein CASSFGRTEAFF.

The rearrangement joins TRBV28 to TRBJ2-7, with 10 nucleotides matching TRBD1. The V segment lost 6 bases and the J segment 0 bases; nucleotides outside the gene matches: 8. There are 16 residues in the CDR3. The V gene's germline CDR1 is MDHEN and CDR2 SYDVKM. The CDR3: CASSNDRGRGSYEQYF. For the CDR3, the DNA is TGTGCCAGCAGCAACGACAGGGGGCGCGGCTCCTACGAGCAGTACTTC.

The chain joins TRBV23-1 to TRBJ2-6, with 9 bases lining up with TRBD1. TRBV23-1 is classed as an ORF, of uncertain function. V was clipped by 6 bases and J by 0 bases; unmatched bases: 9. The CDR3 contains 18 residues. This chain's CDR3 is CASSRGQGRSSGANVLTF. The CDR3 DNA follows: TGCGCCAGCAGCCGAGGACAGGGGCGGTCCTCTGGGGCCAACGTCCTGACTTTC.

This clone has just one count. The chain is built from TRBV18 and TRBJ2-3, with 9 bases identical to TRBD1. Germline V CDR1 and CDR2: KGHSH, LQKENI. This CDR3 has 13 amino acids. With V trimmed by 8 bases and J by 3 bases, 3 bases remained unmatched. The CDR3 DNA reads as TGTGCCAGCAGGGACAGGGAAACAGATACGCAGTATTTT. As protein: CASRDRETDTQYF. The whole variable domain, filled in from reference TRBV18 and TRBJ2-3, reads NAGVMQNPRHLVRRRGQEARLRCSPMKGHSHVYWYRQLPEEGLKFMVYLQKENIIDESGMPKERFSAEFPKEGPSILRIQQVVRGDSAAYFCASRDRETDTQYFGPGTRLTVL.